The source of this T cell receptor (beta chain) is a study of blood T cell repertoires in COVID-19. Germline CDR1 is LNHDA and CDR2 is SQIVND (reference sequence). Trimming removed 3 bases from V and 9 bases from J, with 21 bases in between. The CDR3 extends over 16 amino acids. The method was immunoSEQ multiplex PCR; TCRdb's version includes in-frame clones alone and lacks a portion of them. The table has just over 20,000 clones, approximately 84% seen once. The receptor's source is a man aged 50 to 59 with active COVID-19. The gene calls are TRBV19 and TRBJ1-5; a weak D match, TRBD1 (6 bases). Sequencing was done on a sample of peripheral blood. In nucleotides, the CDR3 is TGTGCCAGTAGTATCCCGAACCTCGACAGGCCCCCGCCCCAGCATTTT. Translated, it gives CASSIPNLDRPPPQHF.